One sample yielded the 26 T cell receptor beta chains listed below, sequenced in a study of T cell responses to AZD1222 COVID-19 vaccine (dated by TCRdb to about 2021). Receptor libraries were prepared by the immunoSEQ multiplex PCR assay. TCRdb took over this immuneACCESS table, retaining in-frame rearrangements with V and J assigned. Such tables are incomplete; in checked studies, under half of the missing clones stem from an unresolved V gene, and the remainder is unexplained. The table for this sample lists 90,000 to 120,000 clones; around 91% of them were counted only once. Of the sample, approximately 22% falls within the top ten clones. In the paper's terms, the time point label means: baseline before first vaccination. Sequenced material: peripheral blood, taken on day 0 of AZD1222 vaccination. The receptors shown here come from an adult in good health.

The chain joins TRBV18 to TRBJ2-6; D might be TRBD2 (5 bases). The CDR3 is made up of 17 amino acids. Per germline, CDR1 KGHSH and CDR2 LQKENI. Trimming took off 3 bases at V and 3 bases at J, with 15 bases between the two ends. CDR3 in amino acids: CASSPSTVGVGANVLTF. The CDR3 DNA reads TGTGCCAGCTCACCTTCCACTGTCGGGGTTGGGGCCAACGTCCTGACTTTC.

The J gene is TRBJ1-2, the V gene TRBV20-1; 8 bases fit TRBD1. With 5 bases clipped from V and 6 bases from J, the junction kept 2 bases outside the gene matches. Germline values: CDR1 DFQATT, CDR2 SNEGSKA (reference sequence). This CDR3 has 11 residues. The CDR3, as DNA: TGCAGTGCTTCACAGGGGGATGGCTACACCTTC. Its translation is CSASQGDGYTF.

V and J are TRBV29-1 and TRBJ1-1; maybe TRBD1 (6 bases). With 2 bases removed from V and 5 bases from J, the gap between germline ends came to 12 bases. From germline, CDR1 is SQVTM and CDR2 ANQGSEA. The CDR3 sequence is 13 residues long. The CDR3 region has the DNA TGCAGCGTTGAACAACAGGGAAAAACTGAAGCTTTCTTT. The encoded protein is CSVEQQGKTEAFF.

The chain carries TRBV10-1 and TRBJ1-3; the D is unclear. Germline-derived CDR1 and CDR2 are WNHNN and SYGVQD (reference sequence). V was pared by 2 bases and J by 4 bases, with 12 bases between. The CDR3 extends over 15 amino acids. The CDR3 DNA sequence: TGCGCCAGCAGTGAGGCCCTATCGGGAGGAAACACCATATATTTT. Residues: CASSEALSGGNTIYF.

The chain links TRBV18 to TRBJ1-6, with a weak D call TRBD1 (5 bases). Trimming pared 6 bases from V and 6 bases from J, leaving 15 bases between. The CDR3 has 15 amino acids. The V gene's germline CDR1 is KGHSH and CDR2 LQKENI. The CDR3 is CASSTGTGVNSPLHF. CDR3 DNA: TGTGCCAGCTCGACCGGGACTGGGGTTAATTCACCCCTCCACTTT.

This chain links TRBV5-1 with TRBJ2-1, with 9 nucleotides matching TRBD2. This CDR3 is 16 amino acids long. With V trimmed by 2 bases and J by 5 bases, 8 bases remained unmatched. Germline CDR1 reads SGHRS; CDR2 reads YFSETQ. CDR3 protein: CASSLLAGGRNNEQFF. The CDR3 region has the DNA TGCGCCAGCAGCTTATTGGCGGGGGGGAGGAACAATGAGCAGTTCTTC.

This sequence joins TRBV18 and TRBJ1-6, with TRBD1 matching 7 bases. The CDR3 contains 14 residues. J gave up 9 bases and V 4 bases, and 6 bases lay outside the gene matches. Germline CDR1 reads KGHSH; CDR2 reads LQKENI. CDR3 sequence (DNA): TGTGCCAGCTCACAGGGCAGGGGGGCTTCACCCCTCCACTTT. Encoded protein: CASSQGRGASPLHF.

V and J are TRBV9 and TRBJ2-5, with 10 bases identical to TRBD1. The trim removed 4 bases at V and 3 bases at J, leaving 6 bases unmatched. The CDR3 loop spans 15 amino acids. Germline V lookup: CDR1 SGDLS, CDR2 YYNGEE. The CDR3 nucleotides are TGTGCCAGCAGCTCACACGGACAGGGGGAAGAGACCCAGTACTTC. Its translation is CASSSHGQGEETQYF.

V and J are TRBV7-9 and TRBJ1-2; D remains ambiguous. This CDR3 is 12 amino acids long. V was pared by 2 bases and J by 8 bases, with 9 bases between. Germline CDR1 is SEHNR and CDR2 is FQNEAQ (reference sequence). The CDR3 bases are TGTGCCAGCAGCTTATACGACGGCGGCTACACCTTC. It codes for CASSLYDGGYTF.

This chain connects TRBV6-4 to TRBJ1-1; D call uncertain. Trimming pared 2 bases from V and 7 bases from J, leaving 2 bases between. The length of the CDR3 is 10 residues. Germline V lookup: CDR1 MRHNA, CDR2 SNTAGT. DNA of the CDR3: TGTGCCAGCAGTGACCGTGAAGCTTTCTTT. Translated: CASSDREAFF.

The chain employs TRBV2 and TRBJ1-5; no definite D call. V lost 3 bases to trimming and J lost 7 bases, with 7 bases between them. The CDR3 runs to 12 residues. Germline assignment: CDR1 SNHLY and CDR2 FYNNEI. The CDR3 nucleotides read TGTGCCAGCAGTGATCTGGGCCAGCCCCAGCATTTT. Protein product: CASSDLGQPQHF.

V and J are TRBV27 and TRBJ1-5; D possibly corresponds to TRBD1 (6 bases). The V and J ends lost 4 bases and 4 bases respectively, with 14 bases between them. This CDR3 has 15 residues. Germline-derived CDR1 and CDR2 are MNHEY and SMNVEV (reference sequence). CDR3 in amino acids: CASSSLQGFNQPQHF. The CDR3 coding sequence is TGTGCCAGCAGTTCGCTACAGGGTTTTAATCAGCCCCAGCATTTT.

This chain joins TRBV2 and TRBJ2-2; D is unclear. The V end was cut by 6 bases, the J end by 5 bases, with 10 bases between. Germline V gene sequence: CDR1 SNHLY, CDR2 FYNNEI. The CDR3 totals 13 residues. CDR3 sequence: CASRRTYTGELFF. CDR3 nucleotides: TGTGCCAGCAGAAGAACATATACCGGGGAGCTGTTTTTT.

The chain couples TRBV7-9 to TRBJ1-2, with 9 bases lining up with TRBD1. CDR1 SEHNR and CDR2 FQNEAQ come from the germline V gene (reference sequence). The CDR3 has 14 amino acids. The ends lost 6 bases at V and 5 bases at J; junction bases unmatched: 7. In DNA, the CDR3 is TGTGCCAGCAGGTCGGGACAGGGACAGTATGGCTACACCTTC. The encoded protein is CASRSGQGQYGYTF. Full variable domain (missing parts from reference TRBV7-9 and TRBJ1-2): DTGVSQNPRHKITKRGQNVTFRCDPISEHNRLYWYRQTLGQGPEFLTYFQNEAQLEKSRLLSDRFSAERPKGSFSTLEIQRTEQGDSAMYLCASRSGQGQYGYTFGSGTRLTVV.

The chain carries TRBV10-1 and TRBJ1-2; TRBD1 is a possible D gene (5 bases). The CDR3 runs to 14 residues. The germline gives CDR1 WNHNN, CDR2 SYGVQD (reference sequence). V dropped 9 bases and J dropped 7 bases, with 21 bases sitting between them. CDR3 DNA: TGCGCCAGAATCTCAGGGACGTTGCAGGGTGGCTACACCTTC. Its translation: CARISGTLQGGYTF.

This clone occurred once. The V and J genes are TRBV4-3 and TRBJ2-5; 11 nucleotides align to TRBD2. V shed 0 bases, J shed 5 bases, and the junction held 2 bases outside the gene matches. Germline V gene data show CDR1 as LGHNA and CDR2 as YSLEER. This CDR3 comprises 15 residues. The CDR3 loop is CASSQDRLAGETQYF. The CDR3 nucleotides are TGCGCCAGCAGCCAAGACCGACTAGCGGGGGAGACCCAGTACTTC.

The count of this clone is one. The gene calls are TRBV6-5 and TRBJ1-1; D call uncertain. This CDR3 has 16 amino acids. CDR1 MNHEY and CDR2 SVGAGI come from the germline V gene. Deletions cut 0 bases from V and 1 base from J, with 12 bases between. The CDR3 reads CASSYSLEGRNTEAFF. As DNA, the CDR3 is TGTGCCAGCAGTTACTCTCTCGAGGGAAGGAACACTGAAGCTTTCTTT.

This chain links TRBV29-1 with TRBJ2-2; D ambiguous. The CDR3 is made up of 11 amino acids. From germline, CDR1 is SQVTM and CDR2 ANQGSEA. Trimming removed 6 bases at V and 4 bases at J, with 6 bases between. In DNA form, the CDR3 reads TGCAGCGTCGTGAGCACCGGGGAGCTGTTTTTT. Residues: CSVVSTGELFF.

This clone turned up a few times. The chain employs TRBV4-1 and TRBJ2-6, with D uncertain. The germline V gene encodes CDR1 MGHRA and CDR2 YSYEKL. The CDR3 length is 16 residues. The V and J ends lost 0 bases and 0 bases respectively, with 6 bases between them. CDR3 amino acids: CASSQDGHSGANVLTF. The CDR3 bases are TGCGCCAGCAGCCAAGACGGGCACTCTGGGGCCAACGTCCTGACTTTC.

The chain recombines TRBV12-3 or TRBV12-4 with TRBJ2-7; the D is unclear. Trimming left V 7 bases short and J 3 bases short, with 10 bases between. This CDR3 is built from 12 residues. The CDR3 nucleotides read TGTGCCAGCATGGGCGGCCGCTACGAGCAGTACTTC. This gives the protein CASMGGRYEQYF.

This rearrangement joins TRBV11-3 to TRBJ2-6; D gene uncertain. The CDR3 extends over 15 amino acids. Trimming took off 5 bases at V and 0 bases at J, with 8 bases between the two ends. The germline V gene has CDR1 SGHNT and CDR2 YENEEA. CDR3 loop: CASSPGFSGANVLTF. The CDR3 DNA sequence: TGTGCCAGCAGCCCTGGCTTCTCTGGGGCCAACGTCCTGACTTTC.

CDR3 loop: CASSFWGVGMNTEAFF. CDR3 DNA: TGTGCCAGCAGCTTTTGGGGGGTGGGAATGAACACTGAAGCTTTCTTT. The rearrangement links TRBV11-1 to TRBJ1-1, with a tentative D call TRBD1 (5 bases). CDR1 SGHAT and CDR2 FQDESV come from the germline V gene (reference sequence). The V and J ends lost 3 bases and 0 bases respectively, with 14 bases between them. CDR3 length: 16 residues.

The chain has TRBV19 and TRBJ1-6; no reliable D call. Germline-derived CDR1 and CDR2 are LNHDA and SQIVND (reference sequence). This CDR3 spans 15 amino acids. V lost 7 bases, J lost 10 bases, and 20 bases lay in between. CDR3 sequence reads: CASTDPRGGESPLHF. The CDR3 DNA is TGTGCCAGTACCGACCCCCGAGGCGGGGAATCACCCCTCCACTTT.

The chain has TRBV5-1 and TRBJ2-7; D perhaps matches TRBD1 (5 bases). The CDR3 contains 13 residues. The germline gives CDR1 SGHRS, CDR2 YFSETQ. V was pared by 4 bases and J by 3 bases, with 11 bases between. This chain's CDR3 is CASSPSGYYEQYF. The CDR3, as DNA: TGCGCCAGCAGCCCATCAGGGTACTACGAGCAGTACTTC.

The V call is TRBV9, the J call TRBJ1-5, with 10 bases identical to TRBD1. CDR3 length: 15 residues. Germline-derived CDR1 and CDR2 are SGDLS and YYNGEE. V lost 4 bases, J lost 8 bases, and 9 bases stayed unmatched. The CDR3 coding sequence is TGTGCCAGCAGCACCGGACAGGGGGGGAAGGAGCCCCAGCATTTT. Translated, it gives CASSTGQGGKEPQHF.

This rearrangement joins TRBV5-4 to TRBJ2-7, with D uncertain. The length of the CDR3 is 13 residues. Looked up from germline, CDR1 is SGHNT and CDR2 is YYREEE (reference sequence). V lost 2 bases, J lost 1 base, and 7 bases lay in between. CDR3 coding DNA: TGTGCCAGCAGCTTATCTGTTTCCTACGAGCAGTACTTC. Encoded protein: CASSLSVSYEQYF.